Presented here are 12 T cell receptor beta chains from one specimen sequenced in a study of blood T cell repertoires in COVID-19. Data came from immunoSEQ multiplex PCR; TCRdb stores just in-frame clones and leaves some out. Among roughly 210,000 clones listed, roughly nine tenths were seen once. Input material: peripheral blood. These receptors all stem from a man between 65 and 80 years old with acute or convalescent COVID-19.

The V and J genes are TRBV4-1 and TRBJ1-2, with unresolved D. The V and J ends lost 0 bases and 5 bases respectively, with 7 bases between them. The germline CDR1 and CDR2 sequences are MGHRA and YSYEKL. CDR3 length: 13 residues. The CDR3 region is CASSQDGGYGYTF. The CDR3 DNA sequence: TGCGCCAGCAGCCAAGATGGCGGTTATGGCTACACCTTC.

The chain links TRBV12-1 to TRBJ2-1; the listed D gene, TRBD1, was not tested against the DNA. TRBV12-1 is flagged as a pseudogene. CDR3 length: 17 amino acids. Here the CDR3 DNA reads TGTGCCAGCAGCTTTATCCCCATGGCAGGGTTCGACAATGAGCAGTTCTTC. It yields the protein CASSFIPMAGFDNEQFF.

The CDR3 sequence: CASRRQSSYEQYF. DNA of the CDR3: TGCGCCAGCAGGCGACAGTCGTCCTACGAGCAGTACTTC. This rearrangement joins TRBV5-1 to TRBJ2-7; D is perhaps TRBD1 (5 bases). V lost 5 bases and J 1 base, leaving 10 bases between the germline ends. The CDR3 covers 13 residues. Germline assignment: CDR1 SGHRS and CDR2 YFSETQ. Based on the CDR3 plus reference TRBV5-1 and TRBJ2-7, the full variable domain is KAGVTQTPRYLIKTRGQQVTLSCSPISGHRSVSWYQQTPGQGLQFLFEYFSETQRNKGNFPGRFSGRQFSNSRSEMNVSTLELGDSALYLCASRRQSSYEQYFGPGTRLTVT.

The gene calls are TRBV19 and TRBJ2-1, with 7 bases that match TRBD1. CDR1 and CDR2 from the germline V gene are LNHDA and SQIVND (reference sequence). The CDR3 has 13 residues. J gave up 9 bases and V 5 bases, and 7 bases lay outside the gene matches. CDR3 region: CASSFYRGGEQFF. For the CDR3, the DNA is TGTGCCAGTAGTTTTTACAGGGGCGGTGAGCAGTTCTTC.

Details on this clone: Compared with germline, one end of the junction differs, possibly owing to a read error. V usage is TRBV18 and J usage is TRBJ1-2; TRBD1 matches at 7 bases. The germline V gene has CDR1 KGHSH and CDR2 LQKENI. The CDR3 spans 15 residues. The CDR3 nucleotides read TGTGCCAGCGCACCTGGGACAGCTCAAAACTATGGCTACACCTTC. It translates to CASAPGTAQNYGYTF.

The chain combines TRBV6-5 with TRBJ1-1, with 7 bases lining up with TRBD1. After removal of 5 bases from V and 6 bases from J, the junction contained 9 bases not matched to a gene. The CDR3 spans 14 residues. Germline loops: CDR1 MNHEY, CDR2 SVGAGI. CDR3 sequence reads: CASSTGAAWAEAFF. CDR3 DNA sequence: TGTGCCAGCAGTACAGGGGCGGCTTGGGCTGAAGCTTTCTTT.

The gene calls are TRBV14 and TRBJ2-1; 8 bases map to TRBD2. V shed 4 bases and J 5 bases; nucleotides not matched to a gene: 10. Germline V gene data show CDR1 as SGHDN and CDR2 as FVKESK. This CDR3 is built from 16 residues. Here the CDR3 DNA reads TGTGCCAGCAGCCCGTTGGGCCTAGCGGGTAACAATGAGCAGTTCTTC. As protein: CASSPLGLAGNNEQFF. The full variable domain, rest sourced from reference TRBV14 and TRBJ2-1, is EAGVTQFPSHSVIEKGQTVTLRCDPISGHDNLYWYRRVMGKEIKFLLHFVKESKQDESGMPNNRFLAERTGGTYSTLKVQPAELEDSGVYFCASSPLGLAGNNEQFFGPGTRLTVL.

DNA for the CDR3: TGTGCCAGCAGTGAATTTTCAGGCTATGACAGATACTATGGCTACACCTTC. Its protein product is CASSEFSGYDRYYGYTF. This rearrangement joins TRBV6-1 to TRBJ1-2; possible D gene TRBD1, 5 bases. The CDR3 extends over 17 amino acids. V was trimmed by 2 bases and J by 3 bases, leaving 19 bases between them. The V gene's germline CDR1 is MNHNS and CDR2 SASEGT.

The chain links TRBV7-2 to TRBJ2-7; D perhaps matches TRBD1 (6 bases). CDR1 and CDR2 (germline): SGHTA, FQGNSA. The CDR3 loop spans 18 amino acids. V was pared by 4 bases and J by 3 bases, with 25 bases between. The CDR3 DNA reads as TGTGCCAGCAGCTCAGGGCCCGACCTAGTGGACAGTCACTACGAGCAGTACTTC. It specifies CASSSGPDLVDSHYEQYF.

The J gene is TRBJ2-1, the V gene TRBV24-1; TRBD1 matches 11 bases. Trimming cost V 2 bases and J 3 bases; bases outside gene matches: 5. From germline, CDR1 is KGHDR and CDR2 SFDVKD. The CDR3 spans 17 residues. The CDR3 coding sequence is TGTGCCACCAGTGATTCTACCGGGACAGGGGGCTACAATGAGCAGTTCTTC. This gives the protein CATSDSTGTGGYNEQFF.

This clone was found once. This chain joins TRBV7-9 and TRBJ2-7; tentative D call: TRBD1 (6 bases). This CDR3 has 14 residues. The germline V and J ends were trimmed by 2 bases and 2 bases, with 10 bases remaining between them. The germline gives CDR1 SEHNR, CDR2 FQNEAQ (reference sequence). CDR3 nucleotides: TGTGCCAGCAGCTTAATGGGGGCTACCTACGAGCAGTACTTC. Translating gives CASSLMGATYEQYF.

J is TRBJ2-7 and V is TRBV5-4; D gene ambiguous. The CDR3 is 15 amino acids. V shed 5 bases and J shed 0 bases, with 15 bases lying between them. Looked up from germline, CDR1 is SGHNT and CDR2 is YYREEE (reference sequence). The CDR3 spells CASRLDPQSSYEQYF. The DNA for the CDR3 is TGTGCCAGCAGGTTAGATCCCCAAAGCTCCTACGAGCAGTACTTC.